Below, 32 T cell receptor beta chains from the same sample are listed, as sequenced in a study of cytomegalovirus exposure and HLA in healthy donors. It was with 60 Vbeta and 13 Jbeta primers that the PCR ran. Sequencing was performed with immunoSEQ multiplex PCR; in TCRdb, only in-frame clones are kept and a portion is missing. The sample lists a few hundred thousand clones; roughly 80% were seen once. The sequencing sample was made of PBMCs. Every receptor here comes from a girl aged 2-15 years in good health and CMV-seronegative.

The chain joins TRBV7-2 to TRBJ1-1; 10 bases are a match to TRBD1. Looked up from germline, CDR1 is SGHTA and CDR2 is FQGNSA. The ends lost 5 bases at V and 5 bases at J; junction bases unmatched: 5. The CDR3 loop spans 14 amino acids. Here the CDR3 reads CASSETGGRTEAFF. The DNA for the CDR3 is TGTGCCAGCAGCGAGACAGGGGGCAGGACTGAAGCTTTCTTT.

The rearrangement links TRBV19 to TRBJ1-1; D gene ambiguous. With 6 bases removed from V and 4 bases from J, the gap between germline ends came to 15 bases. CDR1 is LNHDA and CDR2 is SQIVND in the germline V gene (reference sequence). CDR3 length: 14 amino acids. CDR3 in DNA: TGTGCCAGTAGCTTTGCCAGGCAAGGCACTGAAGCTTTCTTT. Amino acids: CASSFARQGTEAFF.

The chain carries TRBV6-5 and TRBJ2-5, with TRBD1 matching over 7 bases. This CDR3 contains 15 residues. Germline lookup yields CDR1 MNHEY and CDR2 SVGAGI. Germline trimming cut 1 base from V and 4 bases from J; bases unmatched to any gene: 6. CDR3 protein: CASSYFGTEPETQYF. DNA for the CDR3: TGTGCCAGCAGTTACTTCGGGACAGAACCAGAGACCCAGTACTTC.

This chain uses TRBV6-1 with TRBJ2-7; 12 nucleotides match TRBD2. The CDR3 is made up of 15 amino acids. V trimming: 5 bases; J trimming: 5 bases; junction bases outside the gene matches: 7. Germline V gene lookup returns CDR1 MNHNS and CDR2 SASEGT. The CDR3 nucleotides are TGTGCCAGCAGTCAGGGGACTAGCGGGCCCAACGAGCAGTACTTC. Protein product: CASSQGTSGPNEQYF.

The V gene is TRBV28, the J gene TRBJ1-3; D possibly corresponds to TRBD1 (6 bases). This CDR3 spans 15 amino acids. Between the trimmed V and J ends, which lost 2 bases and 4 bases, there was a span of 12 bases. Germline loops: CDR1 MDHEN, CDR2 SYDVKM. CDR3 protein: CASSLLTGSGNTIYF. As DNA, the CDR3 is TGTGCCAGCAGTTTACTGACAGGCTCGGGAAACACCATATATTTT.

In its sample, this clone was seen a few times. CDR3 sequence: CASSGRTGGLETQYF. CDR3 DNA sequence: TGTGCCAGCAGCGGAAGGACAGGGGGCTTAGAGACCCAGTACTTC. This sequence joins TRBV7-6 and TRBJ2-5; 11 positions agree with TRBD1. The CDR3 spans 15 residues. Unmatched junction bases numbered 6, after V lost 5 bases and J lost 4 bases. The V gene's germline CDR1 is SGHVS and CDR2 FNYEAQ.

CDR3 in amino acids: CASRHNYGYTF. In DNA, the CDR3 is TGTGCCAGCAGACACAACTATGGCTACACCTTC. This chain connects TRBV27 to TRBJ1-2; D gene uncertain. The CDR3 runs to 11 residues. V lost 6 bases to trimming and J lost 2 bases, with 4 bases between them. In germline, CDR1 is MNHEY, CDR2 SMNVEV (reference sequence).

The CDR3 is CASSLGNPGGASYGYTF. The CDR3 bases are TGCGCCAGCAGCTTGGGGAACCCGGGGGGCGCTTCCTATGGCTACACCTTC. This chain uses TRBV5-1 with TRBJ1-2, with a tentative D call TRBD1 (6 bases). The germline V gene encodes CDR1 SGHRS and CDR2 YFSETQ. V gave up 0 bases and J gave up 4 bases, with 19 bases separating them. This CDR3 has 17 residues. Full variable domain (outside the CDR3, taken from reference TRBV5-1 and TRBJ1-2): KAGVTQTPRYLIKTRGQQVTLSCSPISGHRSVSWYQQTPGQGLQFLFEYFSETQRNKGNFPGRFSGRQFSNSRSEMNVSTLELGDSALYLCASSLGNPGGASYGYTFGSGTRLTVV.

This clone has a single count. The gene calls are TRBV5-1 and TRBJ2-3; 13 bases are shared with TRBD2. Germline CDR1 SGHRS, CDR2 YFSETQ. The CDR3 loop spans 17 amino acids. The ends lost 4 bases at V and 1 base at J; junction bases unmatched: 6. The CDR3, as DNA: TGCGCCAGCAGCCAAAGAGGGACTAGCGGGGGCACAGATACGCAGTATTTT. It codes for CASSQRGTSGGTDTQYF.

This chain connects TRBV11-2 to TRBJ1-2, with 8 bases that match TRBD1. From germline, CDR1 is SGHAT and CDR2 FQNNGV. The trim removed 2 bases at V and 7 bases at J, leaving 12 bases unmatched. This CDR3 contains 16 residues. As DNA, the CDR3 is TGTGCCAGCAGCTTAAACGGCGCGCAGGGGGCGCCTGGCTACACCTTC. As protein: CASSLNGAQGAPGYTF. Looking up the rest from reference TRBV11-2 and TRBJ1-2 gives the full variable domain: EAGVAQSPRYKIIEKRQSVAFWCNPISGHATLYWYQQILGQGPKLLIQFQNNGVVDDSQLPKDRFSAERLKGVDSTLKIQPAKLEDSAVYLCASSLNGAQGAPGYTFGSGTRLTVV.

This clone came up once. In nucleotides, the CDR3 is TGTGCCAGCAGCTTACGACTAGCGGGGGCTGCGCGTGAGCAGTTCTTC. Amino acid sequence: CASSLRLAGAAREQFF. V usage is TRBV7-6 and J usage is TRBJ2-1; 12 bases fit TRBD2. The germline gives CDR1 SGHVS, CDR2 FNYEAQ. This CDR3 has 16 residues. J lost 9 bases, V lost 2 bases, and 8 bases had no gene match.

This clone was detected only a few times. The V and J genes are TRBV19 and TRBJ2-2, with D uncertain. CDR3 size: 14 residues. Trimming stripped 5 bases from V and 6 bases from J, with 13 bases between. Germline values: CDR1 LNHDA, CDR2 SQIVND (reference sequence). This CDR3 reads CASSLKVTPGELFF. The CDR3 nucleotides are TGTGCCAGTAGTCTAAAGGTGACACCCGGGGAGCTGTTTTTT.

The CDR3 coding sequence is TGTGCCAGCAGCGGCGGACTAGTCGGGGGGGAGACCCAGTACTTC. This translates into CASSGGLVGGETQYF. This chain joins TRBV9 and TRBJ2-5, with 7 bases that match TRBD2. With V trimmed by 3 bases and J by 5 bases, 10 bases remained unmatched. Germline V gives CDR1 SGDLS, CDR2 YYNGEE. The CDR3 runs to 15 residues.

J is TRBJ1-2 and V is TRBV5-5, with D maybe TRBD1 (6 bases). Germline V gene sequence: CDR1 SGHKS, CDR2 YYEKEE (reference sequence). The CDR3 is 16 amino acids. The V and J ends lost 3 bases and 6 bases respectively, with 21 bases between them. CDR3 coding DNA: TGTGCCAGCAGCTGGGGGGGTACAGGGCAACGGCATGGCTACACCTTC. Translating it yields CASSWGGTGQRHGYTF.

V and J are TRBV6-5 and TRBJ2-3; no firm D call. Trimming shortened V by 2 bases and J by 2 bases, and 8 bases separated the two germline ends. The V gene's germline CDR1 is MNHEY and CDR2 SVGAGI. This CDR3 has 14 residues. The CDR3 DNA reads TGTGCCAGCAGTTACGAGGATTCCACAGATACGCAGTATTTT. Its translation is CASSYEDSTDTQYF.

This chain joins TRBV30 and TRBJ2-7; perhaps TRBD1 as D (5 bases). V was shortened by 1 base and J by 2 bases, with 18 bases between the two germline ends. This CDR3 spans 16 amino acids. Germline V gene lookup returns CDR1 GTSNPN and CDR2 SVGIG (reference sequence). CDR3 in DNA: TGTGCCTGGAGTGACGGACACCCAGCCTCGCCCTACGAGCAGTACTTC. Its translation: CAWSDGHPASPYEQYF.

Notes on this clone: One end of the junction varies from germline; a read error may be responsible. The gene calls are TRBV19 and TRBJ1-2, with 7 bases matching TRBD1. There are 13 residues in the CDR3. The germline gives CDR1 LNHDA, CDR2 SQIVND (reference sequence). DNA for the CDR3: TGTGCCAGTAGCATAGCGAGGACAGGACAGTACACCTTC. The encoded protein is CASSIARTGQYTF.

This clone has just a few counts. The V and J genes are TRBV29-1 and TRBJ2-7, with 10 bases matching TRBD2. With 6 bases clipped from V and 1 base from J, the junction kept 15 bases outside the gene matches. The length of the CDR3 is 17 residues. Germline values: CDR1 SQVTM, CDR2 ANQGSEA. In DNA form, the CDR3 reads TGCAGCGTGCGGGTTAAGCGGGAGGGCCAAATTTCCTACGAGCAGTACTTC. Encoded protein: CSVRVKREGQISYEQYF.

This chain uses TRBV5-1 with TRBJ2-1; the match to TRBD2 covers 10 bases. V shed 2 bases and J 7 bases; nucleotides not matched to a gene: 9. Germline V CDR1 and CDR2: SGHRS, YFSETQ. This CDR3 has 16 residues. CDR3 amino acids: CASSLGSSGSLNEQFF. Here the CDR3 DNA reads TGCGCCAGCAGCTTAGGGTCTAGCGGGAGCCTAAATGAGCAGTTCTTC. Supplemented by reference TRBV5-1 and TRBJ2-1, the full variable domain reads KAGVTQTPRYLIKTRGQQVTLSCSPISGHRSVSWYQQTPGQGLQFLFEYFSETQRNKGNFPGRFSGRQFSNSRSEMNVSTLELGDSALYLCASSLGSSGSLNEQFFGPGTRLTVL.

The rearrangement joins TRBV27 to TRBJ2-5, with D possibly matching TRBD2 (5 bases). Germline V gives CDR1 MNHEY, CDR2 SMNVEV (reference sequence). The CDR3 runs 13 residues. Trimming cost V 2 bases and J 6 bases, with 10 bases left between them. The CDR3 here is CASSLGGGKTQYF. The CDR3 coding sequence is TGTGCCAGCAGTTTAGGAGGTGGAAAGACCCAGTACTTC.

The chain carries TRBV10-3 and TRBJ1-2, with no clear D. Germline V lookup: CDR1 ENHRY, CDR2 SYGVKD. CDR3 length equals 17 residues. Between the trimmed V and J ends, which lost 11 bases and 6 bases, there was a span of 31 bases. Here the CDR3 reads CASAFLPGSTSLNGYTF. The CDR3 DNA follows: TGTGCCTCCGCCTTTCTCCCGGGATCCACATCACTTAATGGCTACACCTTC.

The CDR3 DNA sequence: TGTGCCAGCAGCTTAGAGGCTAGCATCTCCTACAATGAGCAGTTCTTC. Amino acid sequence: CASSLEASISYNEQFF. The chain is built from TRBV7-8 and TRBJ2-1, with D perhaps matching TRBD2 (5 bases). The CDR3 is 16 residues long. Germline loops: CDR1 SGHVS, CDR2 FQNEAQ. Trimming left V 1 base short and J 0 bases short, with 10 bases between. Variable domain in full (rest from reference TRBV7-8 and TRBJ2-1): GAGVSQSPRYKVAKRGQDVALRCDPISGHVSLFWYQQALGQGPEFLTYFQNEAQLDKSGLPSDRFFAERPEGSVSTLKIQRTQQEDSAVYLCASSLEASISYNEQFFGPGTRLTVL.

CDR3 loop: CASSYNREQFNTGELFF. The DNA for the CDR3 is TGTGCCAGCAGTTACAACAGGGAACAGTTCAACACCGGGGAGCTGTTTTTT. The V call is TRBV28, the J call TRBJ2-2; perhaps TRBD1 as D (6 bases). Trimming took off 4 bases at V and 2 bases at J, with 17 bases between the two ends. The CDR3 sequence is 17 residues long. Germline CDR1 reads MDHEN; CDR2 reads SYDVKM.

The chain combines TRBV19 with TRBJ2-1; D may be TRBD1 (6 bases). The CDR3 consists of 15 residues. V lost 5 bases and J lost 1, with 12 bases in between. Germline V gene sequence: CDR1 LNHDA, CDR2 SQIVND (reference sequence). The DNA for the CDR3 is TGTGCCAGTAGTTGGCAGGGGCTTTCCTACAATGAGCAGTTCTTC. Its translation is CASSWQGLSYNEQFF.

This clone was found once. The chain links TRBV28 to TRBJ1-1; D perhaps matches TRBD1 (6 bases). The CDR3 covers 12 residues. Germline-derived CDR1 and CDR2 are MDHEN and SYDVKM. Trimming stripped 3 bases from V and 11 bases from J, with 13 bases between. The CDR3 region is CASSLWGPVAFF. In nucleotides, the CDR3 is TGTGCCAGCAGTTTGTGGGGGCCAGTGGCTTTCTTT.

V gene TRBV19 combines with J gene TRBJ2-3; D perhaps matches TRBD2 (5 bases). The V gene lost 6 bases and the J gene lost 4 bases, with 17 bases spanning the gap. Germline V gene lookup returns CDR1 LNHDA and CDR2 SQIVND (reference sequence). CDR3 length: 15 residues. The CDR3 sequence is CASRPPGGSADTQYF. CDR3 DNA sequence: TGTGCCAGTAGACCCCCGGGCGGGTCGGCAGATACGCAGTATTTT.

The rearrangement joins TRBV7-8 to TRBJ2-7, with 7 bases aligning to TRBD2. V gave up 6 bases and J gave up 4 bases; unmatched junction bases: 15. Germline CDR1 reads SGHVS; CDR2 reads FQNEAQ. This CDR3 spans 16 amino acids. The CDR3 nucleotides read TGTGCCAGCAGTTTCCTGGTGGGGGAGGGCCGGTACGAGCAGTACTTC. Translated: CASSFLVGEGRYEQYF. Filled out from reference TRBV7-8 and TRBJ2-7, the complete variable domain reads GAGVSQSPRYKVAKRGQDVALRCDPISGHVSLFWYQQALGQGPEFLTYFQNEAQLDKSGLPSDRFFAERPEGSVSTLKIQRTQQEDSAVYLCASSFLVGEGRYEQYFGPGTRLTVT.

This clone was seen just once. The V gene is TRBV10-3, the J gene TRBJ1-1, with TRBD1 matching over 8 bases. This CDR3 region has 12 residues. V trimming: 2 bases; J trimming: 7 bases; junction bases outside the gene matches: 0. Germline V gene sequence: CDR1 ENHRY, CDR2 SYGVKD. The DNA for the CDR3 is TGTGCCATCAGTGAGACAGGGGGTGAAGCTTTCTTT. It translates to CAISETGGEAFF.

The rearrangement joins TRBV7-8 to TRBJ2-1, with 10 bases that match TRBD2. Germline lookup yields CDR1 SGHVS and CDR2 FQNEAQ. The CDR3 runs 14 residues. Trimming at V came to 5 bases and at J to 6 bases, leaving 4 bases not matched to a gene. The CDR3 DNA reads TGTGCCAGCAGCCTAAGGACTAGCGGCAATGAGCAGTTCTTC. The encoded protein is CASSLRTSGNEQFF.

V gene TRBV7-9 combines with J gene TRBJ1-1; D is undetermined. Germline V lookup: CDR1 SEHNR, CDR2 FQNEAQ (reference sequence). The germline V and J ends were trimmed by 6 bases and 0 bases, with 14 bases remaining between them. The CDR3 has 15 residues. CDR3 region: CASRPQGGMNTEAFF. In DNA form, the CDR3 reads TGTGCCAGCAGGCCTCAAGGAGGGATGAACACTGAAGCTTTCTTT.

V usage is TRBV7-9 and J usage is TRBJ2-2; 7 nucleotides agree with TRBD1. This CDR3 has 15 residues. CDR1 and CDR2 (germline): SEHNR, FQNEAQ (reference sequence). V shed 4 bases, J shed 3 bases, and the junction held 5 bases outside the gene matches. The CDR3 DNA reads TGTGCCAGCAGCTCCAGGGGGAAGGACACCGGGGAGCTGTTTTTT. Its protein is CASSSRGKDTGELFF.

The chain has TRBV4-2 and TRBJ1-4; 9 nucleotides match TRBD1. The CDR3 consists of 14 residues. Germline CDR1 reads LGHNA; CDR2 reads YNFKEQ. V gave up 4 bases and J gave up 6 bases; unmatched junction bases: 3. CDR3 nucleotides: TGTGCCAGCAGCCCAGACAGGGGGTATGAAAAACTGTTTTTT. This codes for CASSPDRGYEKLFF.